Sequencing of this TCR beta chain was carried out in a study of shared clonotypes between healthy human individuals. Terminally differentiated effector memory CD45RA+ cells were excluded by CCR7 positive selection of CD45RO-negative cells. Study donors comprised healthy, HIV-negative adults devoid of recent acute infection or vaccination. The CDR3 contains 11 residues. CDR1 and CDR2 (germline): MGHDK, SYGVNS. Trimming shortened V by 5 bases and J by 9 bases, and 8 bases separated the two germline ends. Splitting of each subset's genomic DNA was done evenly across several immunoSEQ plates. Assay used: immunoSEQ multiplex PCR; TCRdb lists only in-frame clones, some missing. This table has nearly 2 million clones, approximately 94% appearing once.

V is TRBV25-1 and J is TRBJ2-1; D not resolved. Material for sequencing was naive CD8+ T cells sorted from blood. This clonotype originated in a man between 18 and 29 years old in good health. The CDR3 nucleotides are TGTGCCAGCAGTAACTGGGGTGAGCAGTTCTTC. Residues: CASSNWGEQFF.